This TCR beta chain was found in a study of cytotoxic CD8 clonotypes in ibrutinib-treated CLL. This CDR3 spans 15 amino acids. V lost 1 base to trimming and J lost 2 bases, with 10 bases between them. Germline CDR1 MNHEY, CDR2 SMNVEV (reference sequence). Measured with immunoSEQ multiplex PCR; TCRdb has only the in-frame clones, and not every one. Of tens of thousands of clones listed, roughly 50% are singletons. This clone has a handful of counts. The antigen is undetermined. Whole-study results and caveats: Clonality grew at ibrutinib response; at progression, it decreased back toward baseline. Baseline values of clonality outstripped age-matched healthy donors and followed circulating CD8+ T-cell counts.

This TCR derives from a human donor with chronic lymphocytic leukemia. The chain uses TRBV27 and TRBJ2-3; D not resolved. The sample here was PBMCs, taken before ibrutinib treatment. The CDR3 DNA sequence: TGTGCCAGCAGTTTATGGGCGAGCCCCACAGATACGCAGTATTTT. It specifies CASSLWASPTDTQYF.